The 10 T cell receptor beta chains presented below share a single source sample, sequenced in a study of cytomegalovirus exposure and HLA in healthy donors. The PCR ran on 60 Vbeta and 13 Jbeta primers. Repertoires were generated with immunoSEQ multiplex PCR, while TCRdb's copy carries only in-frame clones and drops some. The table records fewer than 200,000 clones, about 78% of them present only once. The sample comprised PBMCs. The source is a man aged 40-49 years in good health and CMV-seronegative.

V and J are TRBV27 and TRBJ2-1; 10 bases are shared with TRBD2. The V and J ends lost 3 bases and 8 bases, in that order; junction bases with no gene match: 4. Germline CDR1 and CDR2: MNHEY and SMNVEV (reference sequence). The CDR3 loop spans 14 amino acids. The chain's CDR3 is CASSFLAGVDEQFF. CDR3 bases: TGTGCCAGCAGTTTCCTAGCGGGGGTGGATGAGCAGTTCTTC.

The chain links TRBV2 to TRBJ2-7; D is unclear. From germline, CDR1 is SNHLY and CDR2 FYNNEI. There are 11 residues in the CDR3. Trimming pared 4 bases from V and 4 bases from J, leaving 5 bases between. The CDR3 here is CASSVEYEQYF. Written as DNA, the CDR3 is TGTGCCAGCAGTGTGGAGTACGAGCAGTACTTC.

This sequence joins TRBV5-1 and TRBJ2-2; maybe TRBD2 (5 bases). The CDR3 spans 14 residues. CDR1 and CDR2 from the germline V gene are SGHRS and YFSETQ. The V and J ends lost 8 bases and 3 bases respectively, with 14 bases between them. This CDR3 reads CASQGSWDTGELFF. In DNA form, the CDR3 reads TGCGCCAGTCAAGGGAGTTGGGACACCGGGGAGCTGTTTTTT.

This chain connects TRBV11-3 to TRBJ1-1; 11 bases are shared with TRBD1. Germline V gene data show CDR1 as SGHNT and CDR2 as YENEEA. Unmatched junction bases numbered 7, after V lost 4 bases and J lost 9 bases. The CDR3 sequence is 14 residues long. CDR3: CASSSPGTGGKAFF. CDR3 nucleotides: TGTGCCAGCAGCTCCCCCGGGACAGGGGGGAAAGCTTTCTTT.

Only one count was recorded for this clone. This rearrangement joins TRBV20-1 to TRBJ1-5; maybe TRBD1 (5 bases). The CDR3 runs to 11 residues. Deletions cut 6 bases from V and 4 bases from J, with 7 bases between. CDR1 and CDR2 from the germline V gene are DFQATT and SNEGSKA (reference sequence). CDR3 protein: CSATENQPQHF. CDR3 bases: TGCAGTGCGACAGAAAATCAGCCCCAGCATTTT.

The rearrangement uses TRBV19 and TRBJ2-7; D perhaps matches TRBD1 (6 bases). CDR1 is LNHDA and CDR2 is SQIVND in the germline V gene (reference sequence). V lost 2 bases to trimming and J lost 5 bases, with 10 bases between them. CDR3 length: 13 residues. The CDR3 is CASSILAGDEQYF. The CDR3 DNA follows: TGTGCCAGTAGTATACTGGCAGGGGACGAGCAGTACTTC.

V gene TRBV4-1 combines with J gene TRBJ1-6; D is undetermined. Deletions cut 0 bases from V and 7 bases from J, with 10 bases between. The germline V gene encodes CDR1 MGHRA and CDR2 YSYEKL. The length of the CDR3 is 15 residues. CDR3 amino acids: CASSQEGSGNSPLHF. In DNA, the CDR3 is TGCGCCAGCAGCCAAGAGGGGAGCGGCAATTCACCCCTCCACTTT.

The V and J genes are TRBV19 and TRBJ2-3, with D perhaps matching TRBD1 (7 bases). Trimming shortened V by 5 bases and J by 4 bases, and 16 bases separated the two germline ends. This CDR3 is 15 amino acids long. CDR1 and CDR2 (germline): LNHDA, SQIVND (reference sequence). This CDR3 is CASSVYRGGPDTQYF. CDR3 nucleotide sequence: TGTGCCAGTAGTGTTTACAGGGGAGGCCCAGATACGCAGTATTTT.

The chain joins TRBV30 to TRBJ2-1; no firm D call. CDR1 GTSNPN and CDR2 SVGIG come from the germline V gene (reference sequence). The V end was cut by 1 base, the J end by 10 bases, with 8 bases between. This CDR3 comprises 11 residues. This chain's CDR3 is CAWSAAWEQFF. CDR3 sequence (DNA): TGTGCCTGGAGTGCCGCGTGGGAGCAGTTCTTC.

V gene TRBV11-3 combines with J gene TRBJ2-5; D possibly corresponds to TRBD2 (5 bases). The CDR3 has 13 residues. Germline-derived CDR1 and CDR2 are SGHNT and YENEEA. The V end was cut by 5 bases, the J end by 4 bases, with 11 bases between. The CDR3: CASSTLEGETQYF. As DNA, the CDR3 is TGTGCCAGCAGCACACTAGAGGGAGAGACCCAGTACTTC.